Included here is one T cell receptor beta chain sequence, with context. The data originate from a study of blood T cells in healthy people across ages. The V gene's germline CDR1 is SNHLY and CDR2 FYNNEI. This CDR3 region has 15 residues. A sample-barcoded 5' primer and a J-beta primer mix were used in a second PCR of roughly 6 to 11 cycles. TCRdb re-derived calls from the 5' RACE reads in MiXCR, one entry per CDR3 protein. The sample has approximately 1.5 million distinct CDR3 sequences; about 31% are singletons. The people who gave samples were healthy Caucasians from Russia, aged roughly 6 to 100. This TCR derives from a woman aged 30 to 39 in good health. The sample taken for sequencing was blood. The rearrangement joins TRBV2 to TRBJ2-7; unclear D gene. The end of the DNA aligns better with TRBJ2-5, so the J call may be wrong. The CDR3 DNA reads as TGTGCCAGCAGTGAAGGGAACAGTCCCACGGAGACCCAGTACTTC. Translating gives CASSEGNSPTETQYF.